Reported below is one TCR beta chain. Its antigen is currently unknown. The data belong to a study of T cell responses to AZD1222 COVID-19 vaccine. Study-level points and caveats: White British people made up most donors, females outnumbered males, and clonal diversity was possibly underestimated.

Method: immunoSEQ multiplex PCR; TCRdb's copy keeps in-frame clones and lacks some. Here the sample spans roughly 120,000 clones, around 92% being singletons. Per the germline V gene, CDR1 is SGHRS and CDR2 is YFSETQ. Trimming shortened V by 4 bases and J by 5 bases, and 12 bases separated the two germline ends. The CDR3 totals 13 residues. The rearrangement uses TRBV5-1 and TRBJ2-5, with D perhaps TRBD2 (6 bases). Sequencing was performed on peripheral blood, taken 28 days after the second AZD1222 dose. This sequence was found in an adult who received the AZD1222 COVID-19 vaccine. CDR3 amino acids: CASSPEGLETQYF. DNA for the CDR3: TGCGCCAGCAGCCCGGAGGGCCTGGAGACCCAGTACTTC. Drawing the rest from reference TRBV5-1 and TRBJ2-5, the complete variable domain is KAGVTQTPRYLIKTRGQQVTLSCSPISGHRSVSWYQQTPGQGLQFLFEYFSETQRNKGNFPGRFSGRQFSNSRSEMNVSTLELGDSALYLCASSPEGLETQYFGPGTRLLVL.